These 9 T cell receptor beta chains were all obtained from the same sample, sequenced in a study of T cells after yellow fever vaccination. A single record per CDR3 protein comes from TCRdb applying MiXCR to the 5' RACE reads. The data show fewer than 400,000 distinct CDR3 sequences, with roughly 10% seen just once and about 3.5% held by the top ten. This material consisted of CD4+ T cells sorted from PBMCs, taken 45 days after the yellow fever booster vaccination. The receptors shown here come from a man between 18 and 35 years old who received the YFV17D yellow fever vaccine.

This clonotype was detected many times. The gene calls are TRBV7-9 and TRBJ1-1; no reliable D call. The germline V gene has CDR1 SEHNR and CDR2 FQNEAQ (reference sequence). This CDR3 is 12 amino acids long. Deletions cut 2 bases from V and 10 bases from J, with 11 bases between. CDR3: CASSLYGSGAFF. CDR3 in DNA: TGTGCCAGCAGCTTATATGGGTCAGGAGCTTTCTTT. Full variable domain (outside the CDR3, taken from reference TRBV7-9 and TRBJ1-1): DTGVSQNPRHKITKRGQNVTFRCDPISEHNRLYWYRQTLGQGPEFLTYFQNEAQLEKSRLLSDRFSAERPKGSFSTLEIQRTEQGDSAMYLCASSLYGSGAFFGQGTRLTVV.

This clonotype came up a few times. This chain joins TRBV7-8 and TRBJ2-7; weak D call: TRBD2 (6 bases). The CDR3 loop spans 14 amino acids. Per germline, CDR1 SGHVS and CDR2 FQNEAQ. Trimming cost V 5 bases and J 4 bases, with 15 bases left between them. The CDR3 here is CASSLSGAGYEQYV. CDR3 DNA sequence: TGTGCCAGCAGCCTCAGTGGGGCGGGATACGAGCAGTACGTC.

This sequence joins TRBV18 and TRBJ2-2, with D unclear. The CDR3 has 14 amino acids. CDR1 and CDR2 (germline): KGHSH, LQKENI. The germline V and J ends were trimmed by 0 bases and 5 bases, with 7 bases remaining between them. The chain's CDR3 is CASSPPSRTGELFF. The CDR3 DNA reads TGTGCCAGCTCACCACCGTCCCGGACCGGGGAGCTGTTTTTT.

V is TRBV5-1 and J is TRBJ2-5; 8 bases fit TRBD2. CDR3 length: 15 amino acids. V gave up 2 bases and J gave up 4 bases; unmatched junction bases: 7. The germline gives CDR1 SGHRS, CDR2 YFSETQ. The CDR3, as DNA: TGCGCCAGCAGCTTTTTCAGCGGGGGTGGAGAGACCCAGTACTTC. It encodes CASSFFSGGGETQYF. Full variable domain (rest looked up from reference TRBV5-1 and TRBJ2-5): KAGVTQTPRYLIKTRGQQVTLSCSPISGHRSVSWYQQTPGQGLQFLFEYFSETQRNKGNFPGRFSGRQFSNSRSEMNVSTLELGDSALYLCASSFFSGGGETQYFGPGTRLLVL.

The sample holds a few counts of this clonotype. The chain combines TRBV6-2 or TRBV6-3 with TRBJ2-3, with D unresolved. This CDR3 is built from 14 residues. Between the trimmed V and J ends, which lost 6 bases and 2 bases, there was a span of 12 bases. Germline CDR1 is MNHEY and CDR2 is SVGEGT. CDR3 sequence reads: CASRGRRDTDTQYF. CDR3 bases: TGTGCCAGCAGGGGCCGAAGGGACACAGATACGCAGTATTTT.

This chain uses TRBV18 with TRBJ1-1; the D gene is possibly TRBD1 (5 bases). V shed 0 bases and J shed 0 bases, with 8 bases lying between them. The CDR3 covers 15 residues. Germline V lookup: CDR1 KGHSH, CDR2 LQKENI. The chain's CDR3 is CASSPPQTVNTEAFF. The CDR3 region has the DNA TGTGCCAGCTCACCACCGCAGACAGTGAACACTGAAGCTTTCTTT.

The V and J genes are TRBV5-1 and TRBJ2-7, with 9 positions matching TRBD2. Trimming removed 4 bases from V and 3 bases from J; junction bases left unmatched: 8. Germline CDR1 is SGHRS and CDR2 is YFSETQ. This CDR3 is built from 15 residues. The CDR3 region has the DNA TGCGCCAGCAGCGCCGGCGGGACTAGCCGCTACGAGCAGTACTTC. Translated, it gives CASSAGGTSRYEQYF.

This chain connects TRBV28 to TRBJ2-7; 8 nucleotides match TRBD2. Losses at the gene ends were 3 bases for V and 0 bases for J; bases not matched to a gene: 7. This CDR3 region has 16 residues. CDR1 MDHEN and CDR2 SYDVKM come from the germline V gene. The CDR3 DNA reads as TGTGCCAGCAGTTTCAATTTAGCGGGGCTCTCCTACGAGCAGTACGTC. As protein: CASSFNLAGLSYEQYV.

There are a few counts of this clonotype. The chain couples TRBV6-5 to TRBJ1-1; the D gene is possibly TRBD1 (5 bases). The CDR3 consists of 18 residues. Trimming took 6 bases from V and 2 from J, leaving 25 bases between them. CDR1 and CDR2 (germline): MNHEY, SVGAGI. CDR3 nucleotide sequence: TGTGCCAGCAGCCGAATTAGGGGACTCCTGCCTGGCAACACTGAAGCTTTCTTT. Protein: CASSRIRGLLPGNTEAFF.